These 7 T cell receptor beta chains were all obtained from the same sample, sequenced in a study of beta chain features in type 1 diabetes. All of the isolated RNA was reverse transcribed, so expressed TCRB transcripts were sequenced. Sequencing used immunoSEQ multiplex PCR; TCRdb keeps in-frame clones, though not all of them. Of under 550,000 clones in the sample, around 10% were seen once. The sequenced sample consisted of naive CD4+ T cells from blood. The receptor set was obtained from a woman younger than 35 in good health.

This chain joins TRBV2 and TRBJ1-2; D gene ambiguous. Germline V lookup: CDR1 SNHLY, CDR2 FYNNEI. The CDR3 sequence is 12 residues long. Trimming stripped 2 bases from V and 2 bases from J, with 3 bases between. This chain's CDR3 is CASSELNYGYTF. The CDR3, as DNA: TGTGCCAGCAGTGAACTGAACTATGGCTACACCTTC.

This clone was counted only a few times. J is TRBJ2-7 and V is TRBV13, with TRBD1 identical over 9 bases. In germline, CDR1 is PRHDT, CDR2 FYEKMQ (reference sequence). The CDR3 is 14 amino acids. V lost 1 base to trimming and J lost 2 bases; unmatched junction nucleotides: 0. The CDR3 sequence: CASSLDRGPYEQYV. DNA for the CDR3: TGTGCCAGCAGCTTAGACAGGGGGCCCTACGAGCAGTACGTC.

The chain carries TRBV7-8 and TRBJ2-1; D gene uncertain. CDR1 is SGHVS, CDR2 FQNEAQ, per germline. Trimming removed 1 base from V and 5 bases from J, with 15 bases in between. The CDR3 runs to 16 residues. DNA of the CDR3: TGTGCCAGCAGCTTAGTCGGGCCTCGGCTAAACAATGAGCAGTTCTTC. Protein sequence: CASSLVGPRLNNEQFF.

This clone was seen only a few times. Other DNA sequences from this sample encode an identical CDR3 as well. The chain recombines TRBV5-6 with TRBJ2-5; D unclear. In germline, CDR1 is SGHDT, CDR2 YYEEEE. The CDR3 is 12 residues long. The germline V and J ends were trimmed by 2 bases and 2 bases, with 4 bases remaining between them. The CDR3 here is CASSFIQETQYF. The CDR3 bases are TGTGCCAGCAGCTTCATACAAGAGACCCAGTACTTC.

The CDR3 sequence is CASSPRTIYNEQFF. For the CDR3, the DNA is TGTGCCAGCAGCCCACGGACCATCTACAATGAGCAGTTCTTC. The chain links TRBV14 to TRBJ2-1; D gene unclear. This CDR3 is built from 14 residues. Germline loops: CDR1 SGHDN, CDR2 FVKESK. V lost 4 bases and J 3 bases, leaving 10 bases between the germline ends.

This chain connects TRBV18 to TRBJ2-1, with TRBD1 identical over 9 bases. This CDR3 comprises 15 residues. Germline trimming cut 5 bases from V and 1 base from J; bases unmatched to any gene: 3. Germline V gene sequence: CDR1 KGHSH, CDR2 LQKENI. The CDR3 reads CASSIQGASYNEQFF. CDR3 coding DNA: TGTGCCAGCTCAATACAGGGGGCGTCCTACAATGAGCAGTTCTTC.

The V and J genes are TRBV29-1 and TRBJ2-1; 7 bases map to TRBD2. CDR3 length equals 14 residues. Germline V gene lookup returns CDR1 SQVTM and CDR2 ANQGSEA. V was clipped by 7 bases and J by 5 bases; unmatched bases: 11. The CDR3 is CSAHPGLADNEQFF. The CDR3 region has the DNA TGCAGCGCACACCCGGGGCTAGCGGACAATGAGCAGTTCTTC.